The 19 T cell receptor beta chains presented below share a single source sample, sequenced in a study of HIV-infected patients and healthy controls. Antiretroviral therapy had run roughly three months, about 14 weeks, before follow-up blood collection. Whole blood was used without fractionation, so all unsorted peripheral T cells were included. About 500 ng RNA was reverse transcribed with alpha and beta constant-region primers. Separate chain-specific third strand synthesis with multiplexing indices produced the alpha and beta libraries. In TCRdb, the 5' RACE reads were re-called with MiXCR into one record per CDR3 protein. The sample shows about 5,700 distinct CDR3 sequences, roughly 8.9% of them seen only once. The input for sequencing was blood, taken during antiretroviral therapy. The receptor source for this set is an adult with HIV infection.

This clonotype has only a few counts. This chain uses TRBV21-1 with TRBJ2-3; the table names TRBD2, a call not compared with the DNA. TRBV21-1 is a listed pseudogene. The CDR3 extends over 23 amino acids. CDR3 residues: CASSKAGLAGAWVPGHMADTQYF. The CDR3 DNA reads TGTGCCAGCAGCAAGGCCGGGCTAGCGGGAGCATGGGTTCCAGGACACATGGCAGATACGCAGTATTTT.

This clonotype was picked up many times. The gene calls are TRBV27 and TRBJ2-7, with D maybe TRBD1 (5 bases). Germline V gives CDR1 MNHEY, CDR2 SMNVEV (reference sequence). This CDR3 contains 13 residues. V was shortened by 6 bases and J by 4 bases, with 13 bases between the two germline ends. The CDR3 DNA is TGTGCCAGCAGCCCGACAGTTGAATACGAGCAGTACTTC. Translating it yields CASSPTVEYEQYF.

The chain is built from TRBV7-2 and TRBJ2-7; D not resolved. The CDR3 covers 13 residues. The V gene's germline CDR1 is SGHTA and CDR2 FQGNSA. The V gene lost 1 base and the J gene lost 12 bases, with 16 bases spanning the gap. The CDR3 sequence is CASSLVVAPQWYF. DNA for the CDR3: TGTGCCAGCAGCTTAGTAGTCGCGCCGCAATGGTACTTC.

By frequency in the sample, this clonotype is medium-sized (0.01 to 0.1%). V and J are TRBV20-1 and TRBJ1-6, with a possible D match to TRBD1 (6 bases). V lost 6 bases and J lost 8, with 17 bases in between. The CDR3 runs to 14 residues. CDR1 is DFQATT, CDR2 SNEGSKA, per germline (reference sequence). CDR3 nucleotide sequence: TGCAGTGCCCCGGAACAGGGATTGGATTCACCCCTCCACTTT. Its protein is CSAPEQGLDSPLHF.

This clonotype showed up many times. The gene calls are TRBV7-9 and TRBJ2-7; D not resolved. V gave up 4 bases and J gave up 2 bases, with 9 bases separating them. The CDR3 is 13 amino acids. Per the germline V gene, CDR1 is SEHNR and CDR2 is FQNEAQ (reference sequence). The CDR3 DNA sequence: TGTGCCAGCAGCTATGGACGTACCTACGAGCAGTACTTC. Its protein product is CASSYGRTYEQYF. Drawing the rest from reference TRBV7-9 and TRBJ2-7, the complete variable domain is DTGVSQNPRHKITKRGQNVTFRCDPISEHNRLYWYRQTLGQGPEFLTYFQNEAQLEKSRLLSDRFSAERPKGSFSTLEIQRTEQGDSAMYLCASSYGRTYEQYFGPGTRLTVT.

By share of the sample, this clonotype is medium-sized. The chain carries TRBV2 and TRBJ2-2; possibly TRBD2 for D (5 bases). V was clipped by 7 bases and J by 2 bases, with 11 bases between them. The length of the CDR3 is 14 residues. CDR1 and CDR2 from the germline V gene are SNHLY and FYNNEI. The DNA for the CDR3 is TGTGCCAGCACCCCGCGGGTTAACACCGGGGAGCTGTTTTTT. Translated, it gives CASTPRVNTGELFF.

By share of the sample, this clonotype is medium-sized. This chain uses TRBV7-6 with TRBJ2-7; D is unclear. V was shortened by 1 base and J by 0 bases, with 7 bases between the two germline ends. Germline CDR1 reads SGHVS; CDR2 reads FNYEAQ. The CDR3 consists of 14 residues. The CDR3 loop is CASSLEVLSYEQYF. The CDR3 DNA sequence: TGTGCCAGCAGCTTAGAAGTACTCTCCTACGAGCAGTACTTC.

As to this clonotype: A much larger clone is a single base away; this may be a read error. In DNA, the CDR3 is TGTGCCAGCAGTGACGACAGCTCCTCTGGAAACACCATGTATTTT. It is translated as CASSDDSSSGNTMYF. V is TRBV12-3 or TRBV12-4 and J is TRBJ1-3, with D perhaps TRBD1 (5 bases). The CDR3 is 15 residues long.

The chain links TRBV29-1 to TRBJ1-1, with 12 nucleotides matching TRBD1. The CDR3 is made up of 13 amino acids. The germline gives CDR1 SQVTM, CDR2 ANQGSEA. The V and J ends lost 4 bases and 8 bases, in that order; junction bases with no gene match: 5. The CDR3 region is CSVVIGTGGEAFF. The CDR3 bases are TGCAGCGTTGTGATTGGGACAGGGGGCGAAGCTTTCTTT.

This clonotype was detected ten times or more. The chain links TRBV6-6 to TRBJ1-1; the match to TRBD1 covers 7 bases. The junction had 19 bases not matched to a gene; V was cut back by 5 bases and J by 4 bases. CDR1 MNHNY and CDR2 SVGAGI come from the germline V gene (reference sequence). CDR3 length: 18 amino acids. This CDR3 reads CASSRNRQGGRGGTEAFF. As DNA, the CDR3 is TGTGCCAGCAGTCGGAACCGTCAGGGGGGCAGGGGAGGCACTGAAGCTTTCTTT.

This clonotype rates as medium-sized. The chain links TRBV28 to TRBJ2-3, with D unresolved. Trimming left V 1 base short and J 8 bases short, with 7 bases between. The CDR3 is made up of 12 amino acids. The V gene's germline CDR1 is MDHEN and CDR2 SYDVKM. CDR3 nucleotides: TGTGCCAGCAGTTTATCTCTCGCTACGCAGTATTTT. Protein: CASSLSLATQYF.

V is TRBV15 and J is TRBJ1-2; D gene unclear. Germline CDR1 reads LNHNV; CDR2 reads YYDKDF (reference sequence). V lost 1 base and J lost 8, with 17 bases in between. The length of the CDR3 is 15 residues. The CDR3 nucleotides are TGTGCCACCAGCAGAGCTCCTGGAGGAGAAATAGGCTACACCTTC. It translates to CATSRAPGGEIGYTF.

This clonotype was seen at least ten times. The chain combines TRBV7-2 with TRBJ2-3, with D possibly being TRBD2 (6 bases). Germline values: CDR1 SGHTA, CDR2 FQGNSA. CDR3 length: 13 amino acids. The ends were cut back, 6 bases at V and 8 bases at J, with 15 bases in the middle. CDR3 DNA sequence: TGTGCCAGCAGTAGCGGAGGGCGAGGTACGCAGTATTTT. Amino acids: CASSSGGRGTQYF.

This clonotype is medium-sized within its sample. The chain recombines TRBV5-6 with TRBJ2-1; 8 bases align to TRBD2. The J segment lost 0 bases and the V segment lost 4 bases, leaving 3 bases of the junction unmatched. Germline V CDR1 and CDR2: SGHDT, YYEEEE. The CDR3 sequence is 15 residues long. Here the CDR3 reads CASSPSGSSYNEQFF. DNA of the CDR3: TGTGCCAGCAGCCCAAGCGGGAGCTCCTACAATGAGCAGTTCTTC.

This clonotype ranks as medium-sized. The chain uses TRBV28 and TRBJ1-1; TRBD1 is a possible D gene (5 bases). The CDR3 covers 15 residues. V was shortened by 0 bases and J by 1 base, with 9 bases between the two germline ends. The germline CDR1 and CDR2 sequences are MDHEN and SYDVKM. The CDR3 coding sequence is TGTGCCAGCAGTTTATGGCAGGGAACGAACACTGAAGCTTTCTTT. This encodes CASSLWQGTNTEAFF.

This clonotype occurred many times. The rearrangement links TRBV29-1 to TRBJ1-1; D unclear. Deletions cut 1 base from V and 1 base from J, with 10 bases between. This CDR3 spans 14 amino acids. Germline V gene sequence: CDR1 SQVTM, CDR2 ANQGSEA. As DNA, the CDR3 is TGCAGCGTTGAAGGACGGAGTCAGAACACTGAAGCTTTCTTT. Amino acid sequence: CSVEGRSQNTEAFF.

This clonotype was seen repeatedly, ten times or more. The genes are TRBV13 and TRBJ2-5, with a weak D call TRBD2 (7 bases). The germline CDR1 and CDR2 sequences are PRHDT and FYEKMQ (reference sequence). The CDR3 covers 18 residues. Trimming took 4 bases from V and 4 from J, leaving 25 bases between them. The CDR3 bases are TGTGCCAGCAGCTCCAGGGGAGGCGCGGGAGAGGTCGCAGAGACCCAGTACTTC. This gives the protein CASSSRGGAGEVAETQYF.

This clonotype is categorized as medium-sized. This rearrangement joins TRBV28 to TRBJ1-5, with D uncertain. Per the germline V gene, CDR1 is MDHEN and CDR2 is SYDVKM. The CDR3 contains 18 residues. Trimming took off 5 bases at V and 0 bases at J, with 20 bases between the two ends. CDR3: CASSLAQALTDSNQPQHF. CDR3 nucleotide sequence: TGTGCCAGCAGTCTCGCCCAAGCTTTAACCGATAGCAATCAGCCCCAGCATTTT. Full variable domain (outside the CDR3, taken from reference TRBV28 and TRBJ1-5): DVKVTQSSRYLVKRTGEKVFLECVQDMDHENMFWYRQDPGLGLRLIYFSYDVKMKEKGDIPEGYSVSREKKERFSLILESASTNQTSMYLCASSLAQALTDSNQPQHFGDGTRLSIL.

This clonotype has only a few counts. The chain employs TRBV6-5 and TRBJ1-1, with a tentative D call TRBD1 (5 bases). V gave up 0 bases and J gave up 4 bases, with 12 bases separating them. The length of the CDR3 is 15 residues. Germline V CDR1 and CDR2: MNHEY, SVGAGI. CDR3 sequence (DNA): TGTGCCAGCAGTTACTCAGGCAGGGACGGCACTGAAGCTTTCTTT. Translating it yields CASSYSGRDGTEAFF.